Listed below are T cell receptor beta chains from one sample, sequenced in a study of T cell changes during pregnancy in multiple sclerosis. Here immunoSEQ multiplex PCR was the method, and the copy in TCRdb shows in-frame clones only, minus some. Of 85,000 to 95,000 clones in the sample, roughly nine tenths were seen once. The sample here was peripheral blood, taken after pregnancy. The receptor source for this set is a female donor in good health, enrolled as a control in a pregnancy study. CDR3s include the opening cysteine and the closing phenylalanine or tryptophan. The order of the fields is D gene, V gene, clone size, J gene, CDR3 DNA, CDR3 protein. D genes are given only for firm matches. Clone size appears in some rows only: once, few, many, or a class for an expanded clone.

D: TRBD2
V: TRBV9
size: NA
J: TRBJ2-3
DNA: TGTGCCAGCAGCCCTCGGCGGGGGGGCATGGATACGCAGTATTTT
CDR3: CASSPRRGGMDTQYF

D: NA
V: TRBV5-1
size: NA
J: TRBJ2-7
DNA: TGCGCCAGCAGCTTCGACACCTTTAACTCCTACGAGCAGTACTTC
CDR3: CASSFDTFNSYEQYF

D: TRBD2
V: TRBV4-2
size: once
J: TRBJ2-5
DNA: TGTGCCAGCAGCCGAGGACTAGCGGGGCAAGGGGCCCAGTACTTC
CDR3: CASSRGLAGQGAQYF

D: NA
V: TRBV19
size: NA
J: TRBJ1-1
DNA: TGTGCCAGTAGTAGTCGCCCAGGGGCCCTATCGGCTGAAGCTTTCTTT
CDR3: CASSSRPGALSAEAFF

D: NA
V: TRBV7-2
size: NA
J: TRBJ2-2
DNA: TGTGCCAGCAGCTTAAAACCCAGGGGCCCGAATGACGGGGAGCTGTTTTTT
CDR3: CASSLKPRGPNDGELFF

D: TRBD1
V: TRBV7-2
size: NA
J: TRBJ1-3
DNA: TGTGCCAGCAGCTTAAGGGACAGCCTCTCTGGAAACACCATATATTTT
CDR3: CASSLRDSLSGNTIYF

D: NA
V: TRBV29-1
size: NA
J: TRBJ2-5
DNA: TGCAGCGTTGACCCGGGTAGGGAGACCCAGTACTTC
CDR3: CSVDPGRETQYF

D: NA
V: TRBV4-3
size: once
J: TRBJ2-3
DNA: TGCGCCAGCAGCCAAGATTATCATACGCAGTATTTT
CDR3: CASSQDYHTQYF

D: NA
V: TRBV7-9
size: NA
J: TRBJ2-7
DNA: TGTGCCAGCAGCTTAGGGGGCGAAATGTCCTACGAGCAGTACTTC
CDR3: CASSLGGEMSYEQYF

D: NA
V: TRBV28
size: NA
J: TRBJ2-7
DNA: TGTGCCAGCAGAAAAGACAGGGCGCGGGGCGAGCAGTACTTC
CDR3: CASRKDRARGEQYF

D: NA
V: TRBV9
size: NA
J: TRBJ2-5
DNA: TGTGCCAGCAGCGTCTCCCTCGGGGGGCGGGGGGAGACCCAGTACTTC
CDR3: CASSVSLGGRGETQYF

D: TRBD2
V: TRBV4-3
size: NA
J: TRBJ2-1
DNA: TGCGCCAGCAGCCAAGTGGGATTGGGGGGGAATGAGCAGTTCTTC
CDR3: CASSQVGLGGNEQFF

D: TRBD2
V: TRBV5-1
size: NA
J: TRBJ2-5
DNA: TGCGCCAGCAGCTTAAGCCTAGCGGGCCAAGAGACCCAGTACTTC
CDR3: CASSLSLAGQETQYF

D: TRBD1
V: TRBV6-5
size: NA
J: TRBJ1-6
DNA: TGTGCCAGTACAGGGGGGATGTCCTATAATTCACCCCTCCACTTT
CDR3: CASTGGMSYNSPLHF

D: NA
V: TRBV18
size: NA
J: TRBJ1-5
DNA: TGTGCCAGCTCACCGGAACAGGGAGGGAGATATAGCAATCAGCCCCAGCATTTT
CDR3: CASSPEQGGRYSNQPQHF

D: NA
V: TRBV29-1
size: NA
J: TRBJ2-5
DNA: TGCAGCGTTAGCGTCGTCCTGAGGGAGACCCAGTACTTC
CDR3: CSVSVVLRETQYF

D: NA
V: TRBV5-6
size: NA
J: TRBJ1-2
DNA: TGTGCCAGCAGCTTGGCGGCAGGCTATGGCTACACCTTC
CDR3: CASSLAAGYGYTF

D: NA
V: TRBV7-3
size: NA
J: TRBJ2-5
DNA: TGTGCCAGCAGCCCCAACCCCGGGGAGACCCAGTACTTC
CDR3: CASSPNPGETQYF

D: NA
V: TRBV18
size: NA
J: TRBJ1-5
DNA: TGTGCCAGCTCACCTGACACGTATCAGCCCCAGCATTTT
CDR3: CASSPDTYQPQHF

D: TRBD2
V: TRBV28
size: NA
J: TRBJ2-1
DNA: TGTGCCAGCAGTGGGTCGGGGGGGCCTTACAATGAGCAGTTCTTC
CDR3: CASSGSGGPYNEQFF

D: TRBD1
V: TRBV30
size: NA
J: TRBJ1-1
DNA: TGTGCCTGGGGAGAACCGGACAGGCCAAACACTGAAGCTTTCTTT
CDR3: CAWGEPDRPNTEAFF

D: TRBD2
V: TRBV28
size: NA
J: TRBJ2-7
DNA: TGTGCCAGCAGTTTACCCCCGGGGGGGGCCGAGCAGTACTTC
CDR3: CASSLPPGGAEQYF

D: NA
V: TRBV9
size: NA
J: TRBJ1-2
DNA: TGTGCCAGCAGCCGGGAATCTAACTATGGCTACACCTTC
CDR3: CASSRESNYGYTF

D: TRBD2
V: TRBV4-3
size: NA
J: TRBJ2-1
DNA: TGCGCCAGCAGCCAAGGCGAATGGCGGGGGGGCCGGTCCTACAATGAGCAGTTCTTC
CDR3: CASSQGEWRGGRSYNEQFF

D: NA
V: TRBV4-2
size: NA
J: TRBJ1-5
DNA: TGTGCCAGCAGCATTAGCGAGAATCAGCCCCAGCATTTT
CDR3: CASSISENQPQHF

D: TRBD1
V: TRBV6-5
size: once
J: TRBJ1-5
DNA: TGTGCCAGCACCTCGGGACAGGGTAGGCAGCCCCAGCATTTT
CDR3: CASTSGQGRQPQHF

D: TRBD1
V: TRBV29-1
size: NA
J: TRBJ1-2
DNA: TGCAGCGTGATCTCCGGGACACAGGGGGACGGCTACACCTTC
CDR3: CSVISGTQGDGYTF

D: TRBD1
V: TRBV2
size: NA
J: TRBJ2-3
DNA: TGTGCCAGCAGTGAACGAACAGGGGGTTCGGGTACGCAGTATTTT
CDR3: CASSERTGGSGTQYF

D: NA
V: TRBV18
size: NA
J: TRBJ2-2
DNA: TGTGCCAGCTCACCAAGGACAGACTACACCGGGGAGCTGTTTTTT
CDR3: CASSPRTDYTGELFF

D: TRBD1
V: TRBV28
size: NA
J: TRBJ2-7
DNA: TGTGCCAGCAGGAGGCAAACAGGGGTCGAGCAGTACTTC
CDR3: CASRRQTGVEQYF

D: NA
V: TRBV5-6
size: NA
J: TRBJ2-3
DNA: TGTGCCAGCAGCCCCCCCCTAGTTCCTGGTACGCAGTATTTT
CDR3: CASSPPLVPGTQYF

D: NA
V: TRBV23-1
size: NA
J: TRBJ1-5
DNA: TGCGCCAGCAGTCAATCGGCACCGGGACACCGTTATAGCAATCAGCCCCAGCATTTT
CDR3: CASSQSAPGHRYSNQPQHF

D: NA
V: TRBV4-3
size: NA
J: TRBJ1-2
DNA: TGCGCCAGCAGCCCCGAGAGGAACTATGGCTACACCTTC
CDR3: CASSPERNYGYTF

D: NA
V: TRBV19
size: NA
J: TRBJ2-3
DNA: TGTGCCAGTAGTTCTCCTCTTATGACAGGCCTTATTAACACAGATACGCAGTATTTT
CDR3: CASSSPLMTGLINTDTQYF

D: NA
V: TRBV18
size: NA
J: TRBJ1-5
DNA: TGTGCCAGCTCAGGTGGGGGAGGGCGCAATCAGCCCCAGCATTTT
CDR3: CASSGGGGRNQPQHF

D: NA
V: TRBV7-9
size: NA
J: TRBJ1-1
DNA: TGTGCCAGCAGCCGTGGACAGTTGAACACTGAAGCTTTCTTT
CDR3: CASSRGQLNTEAFF

D: NA
V: TRBV28
size: NA
J: TRBJ2-5
DNA: TGTGCCAGCAGTTTACCCCGGGACTCACAAGAGACCCAGTACTTC
CDR3: CASSLPRDSQETQYF

D: TRBD1
V: TRBV15
size: NA
J: TRBJ2-2
DNA: TGTGCCACCAGCAGAGTGGGACAGACCACCGGGGAGCTGTTTTTT
CDR3: CATSRVGQTTGELFF

D: NA
V: TRBV5-5
size: NA
J: TRBJ1-2
DNA: TGTGCCAGCAGCTTCGGGGGGCCGGCCCTGAACTATGGCTACACCTTC
CDR3: CASSFGGPALNYGYTF

D: NA
V: TRBV20-1
size: NA
J: TRBJ2-3
DNA: TGCAGTGCCCGGATTGGAGGTACGCAGTATTTT
CDR3: CSARIGGTQYF

D: TRBD1
V: TRBV9
size: NA
J: TRBJ2-1
DNA: TGTGCCAGCAGCGGGGACAGGGGGGAGCAGTTCTTC
CDR3: CASSGDRGEQFF

D: TRBD1
V: TRBV5-6
size: NA
J: TRBJ1-4
DNA: TGTGCCAGCAGCCTTACAGGGGGCCAAGAAAAACTGTTTTTT
CDR3: CASSLTGGQEKLFF

D: TRBD2
V: TRBV7-2
size: NA
J: TRBJ2-5
DNA: TGTGCCAGCAGCACCGAAGGACTAGCGGGGGCCGAGACCCAGTACTTC
CDR3: CASSTEGLAGAETQYF

D: TRBD1
V: TRBV7-9
size: NA
J: TRBJ2-5
DNA: TGTGCCAGCAGCTCCCCCCGGACAGGGGTAGAGGAGACCCAGTACTTC
CDR3: CASSSPRTGVEETQYF

D: NA
V: TRBV6-6
size: NA
J: TRBJ2-2
DNA: TGTGCCAGCAGTTACTCGAACACCGGGTTCCACGGGGAGCTGTTTTTT
CDR3: CASSYSNTGFHGELFF

D: NA
V: TRBV14
size: NA
J: TRBJ2-2
DNA: TGTGCCAGCAGCCAACGCAGGGATTACACCGGGGAGCTGTTTTTT
CDR3: CASSQRRDYTGELFF